This T cell receptor beta chain was recovered during a study of CD8 T cells in ankylosing spondylitis. With regard to this clonotype: Its target is not known.

The study, taken as a whole, reports: Clones linked to the disease showed a CD8+ phenotype. They occurred at relatively low frequencies in peripheral blood.

Each CDR3 protein is one row after TCRdb ran MiXCR on the 5' RACE reads. Among about 360,000 distinct CDR3 sequences listed, roughly 15% were seen once. With V trimmed by 4 bases and J by 0 bases, 7 bases remained unmatched. This CDR3 is built from 15 residues. Germline values: CDR1 SGHRS, CDR2 YFSETQ. The specimen sequenced was blood, either unsorted or a sorted T cell fraction (not recorded which). The chain joins TRBV5-1 to TRBJ2-7; 7 bases match TRBD1. The TCR sequence derives from a male donor with ankylosing spondylitis or in good health (not recorded which). The CDR3 loop is CASSTQGQSSYEQYF. CDR3 sequence (DNA): TGCGCCAGCAGCACACAGGGGCAGAGCTCCTACGAGCAGTACTTC. Filled out from reference TRBV5-1 and TRBJ2-7, the complete variable domain reads KAGVTQTPRYLIKTRGQQVTLSCSPISGHRSVSWYQQTPGQGLQFLFEYFSETQRNKGNFPGRFSGRQFSNSRSEMNVSTLELGDSALYLCASSTQGQSSYEQYFGPGTRLTVT.